This T cell receptor (beta chain) came from a study of long-term antiretroviral therapy in people with HIV. Across the whole study: The study's earliest collections predate the 2015 immediate-ART recommendation by about a decade.

With regard to this clone: What it binds is unknown.

At the survey level, the v3.0 immunoSEQ assay was run. A target of 40,000-50,000 T-cell genomes per sample was set for sequencing. TCRdb keeps only in-frame clones here, not all; method: immunoSEQ multiplex PCR. The sample has 30,000 to 40,000 clones; approximately 72% are singletons. The CDR3 spans 17 residues. In germline, CDR1 is SNHLY, CDR2 FYNNEI. V shed 6 bases, J shed 7 bases, and the junction held 17 bases outside the gene matches. Study-level points and caveats: It was observed that HIV repertoires exhibited narrower CDR3 length ranges than controls. Someone took the blood between about 2003 and 2018, maybe while older ART regimens were in use.

This TCR was sampled from a man in his fifties or sixties with HIV. The gene calls are TRBV2 and TRBJ2-1, with 8 bases that match TRBD1. This specimen was unsorted PBMCs, taken 3 years after starting antiretroviral therapy. In DNA, the CDR3 is TGTGCCAGCAGACACAGACTTACGACAGGGGTGGGTAATGAGCAGTTCTTC. Translated: CASRHRLTTGVGNEQFF. Supplemented by reference TRBV2 and TRBJ2-1, the full variable domain reads EPEVTQTPSHQVTQMGQEVILRCVPISNHLYFYWYRQILGQKVEFLVSFYNNEISEKSEIFDDQFSVERPDGSNFTLKIRSTKLEDSAMYFCASRHRLTTGVGNEQFFGPGTRLTVL.